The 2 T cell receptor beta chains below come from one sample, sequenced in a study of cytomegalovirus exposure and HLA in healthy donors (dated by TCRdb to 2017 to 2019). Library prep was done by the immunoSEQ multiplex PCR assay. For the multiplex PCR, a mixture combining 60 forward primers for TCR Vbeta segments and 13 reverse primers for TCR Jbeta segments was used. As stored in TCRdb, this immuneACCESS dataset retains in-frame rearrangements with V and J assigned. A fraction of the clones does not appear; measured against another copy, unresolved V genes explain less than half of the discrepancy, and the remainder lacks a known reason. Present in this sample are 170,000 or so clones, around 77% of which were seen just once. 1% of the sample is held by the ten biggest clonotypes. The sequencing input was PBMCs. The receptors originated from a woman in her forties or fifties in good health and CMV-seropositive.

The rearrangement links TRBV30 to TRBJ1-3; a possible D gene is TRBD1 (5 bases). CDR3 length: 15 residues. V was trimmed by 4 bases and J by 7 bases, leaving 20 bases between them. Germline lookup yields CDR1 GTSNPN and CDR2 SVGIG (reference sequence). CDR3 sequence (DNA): TGTGCCTGGAAGCGGGATGGGGGTGGTGGGAACACCATATATTTT. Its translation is CAWKRDGGGGNTIYF.

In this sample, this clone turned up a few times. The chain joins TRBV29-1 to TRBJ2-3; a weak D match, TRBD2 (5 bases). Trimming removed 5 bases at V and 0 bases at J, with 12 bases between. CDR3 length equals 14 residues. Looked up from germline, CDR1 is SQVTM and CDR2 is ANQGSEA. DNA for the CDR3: TGCAGCGTTACGCGGCGGAGGAGCACAGATACGCAGTATTTT. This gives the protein CSVTRRRSTDTQYF.